Given below is one TCR beta chain in context. It has no known antigen specificity. No much larger clonotype is one base removed from it; base qualities were not supplied. V ends up 5 bases short and J 0 bases short, with an unmatched junction base count of 3. Looking up the germline V gene yields CDR1 SNHLY and CDR2 FYNNEI. The CDR3 numbers 15 residues from cysteine through phenylalanine. Of all the DNA, just the CDR3 is kept, 45 bases in frame from base 1. Enrolling through a virtual design, the prospective study's participants ranged in age from about 18 to 89 years and lived across 20 to 30 United States geographic areas. Cohort assignment in the prospective study relied on participant-reported clinical history from a screening survey and a study questionnaire. Recovered participants in ImmuneRACE Cohort 3 were defined by two consecutive negative NP/OP PCR tests, clearance by a healthcare professional, or resolution of symptoms. Each participant in the prospective study had whole blood, serum and a nasopharyngeal or oropharyngeal swab collected by mobile phlebotomists. Additional blood draws and questionnaires over an approximately two-month period could optionally be provided by prospective study participants. Blood samples from the prospective study were shipped frozen or at room temperature prior to DNA extraction.

This specimen comes from a study of blood T cell repertoires in COVID-19 (dated by TCRdb to 2018 to 2021). Regarding the complete study: The collaborator samples originated in the United States, Italy and Spain and spanned the acute and convalescent phases of COVID-19. The prospective study material was composed of cDNA or gDNA derived from T cells, B-cell-depleted T cells, or PBMCs. Subjects who had been exposed to COVID-19, were actively infected with it, or had recovered from it provided the deeply sampled blood TCRbeta repertoires that made up the dataset. The repertoires were released in a freely available public database intended as a resource for research on the immune response to SARS-CoV-2. The samples were drawn from two sources: the first 160 participants of the ongoing ImmuneRACE study, and fewer than 1,500 subjects contributed by 6 global collaborators. The sample metadata nearly always contained a de-identified subject ID, COVID-19 status, age in years and sex. Where available, HLA class I and class II types were obtained from metadata supplied by the sample provider rather than from assay-based typing. What the work shows at the level of the full study, not this receptor alone: The amount of clinical and demographic metadata varied by source and participant and was provided uncurated.

TCRbeta CDR3 regions were amplified from genomic DNA using the immunoSEQ Assay, a bias-controlled multiplex PCR. On the authors' methods: The number of nucleated cells in each sample was estimated from the amplification of reference gene primers within the assay. To quantify the absolute abundance of each unique TCRbeta CDR3 rearrangement, sequence reads were collapsed and filtered. Productive Simpson clonality was computed per sample as the square root of Simpson's diversity index over productive rearrangements. The table was pulled from immuneACCESS by TCRdb, which kept in-frame rearrangements only. Such tables lose some clones; where checked, under half of the loss comes from unresolved V genes, and the rest has no known cause. V, J and clone size are taken as reported in that table, and D and trimming were inferred from the DNA itself. This sample has around 300,000 clones in its table, and 88% of those were observed once. The ten biggest clones cover 5% of the sample.

Material: PBMCs or T cells enriched from blood (not recorded which). The sequence was collected from a man younger than 40 who had recovered from COVID-19. Recombination linked TRBV2 to TRBJ1-5; 8 nucleotides in the junction match TRBD1. CDR3 protein: CASSSDRASNQPQHF. The DNA sequence reads TGTGCCAGCAGTTCGGACAGGGCTAGCAATCAGCCCCAGCATTTT.